The T cell receptor (beta chain) under discussion was sequenced for a study of early T cells in non-severe SARS-CoV-2 infection. Study information: The authors sequenced bulk RNA from unsorted whole blood, leaving chains unpaired.

This clonotype was seen a handful of times. Its antigen remains unknown. Unique molecular identifier tags were affixed to discrete cDNA molecules. TCRdb ran MiXCR on the 5' RACE reads and lists one entry per CDR3 protein. This table holds tens of thousands of distinct CDR3 sequences, about 4.5% found once. General study points: Anti-spike CD8 responses were favored by VDJdb matching, which missed private and CD4 specificities.

The sample here was whole blood, taken at baseline. The sequence was obtained from an adult who was a healthcare worker with PCR-confirmed SARS-CoV-2 infection or an uninfected control (not recorded which).

CDR3 DNA sequence: TGCAGTGCTAGGACCGGCGCGGGATCTGGCTACACCTTC. It is translated as CSARTGAGSGYTF. The V and J genes are TRBV20-1 and TRBJ1-2, with no clear D. Germline values: CDR1 DFQATT, CDR2 SNEGSKA (reference sequence). The CDR3 consists of 13 residues. The V gene lost 3 bases and the J gene lost 7 bases, with 15 bases spanning the gap.